This entry lists 20 T cell receptor beta chains sequenced from one sample in a study of blood T cell repertoires in COVID-19. Sequenced by immunoSEQ multiplex PCR; TCRdb stores in-frame clones only, minus some. This table has 250,000 to 350,000 clones, roughly 87% appearing once. Sequencing used PBMCs or T cells enriched from blood (not recorded which). The receptors were gathered from a woman aged 35 to 49 who had recovered from COVID-19.

This chain joins TRBV2 and TRBJ1-6, with 7 bases lining up with TRBD1. CDR3 length equals 14 residues. V shed 6 bases and J 14 bases; nucleotides not matched to a gene: 13. The V gene's germline CDR1 is SNHLY and CDR2 FYNNEI. The CDR3 protein is CASSDETGIRTLHF. CDR3 in DNA: TGTGCCAGCAGCGACGAGACAGGGATACGGACCCTCCACTTT.

The chain has TRBV6-5 and TRBJ2-7; 7 bases fit TRBD1. V trimming: 6 bases; J trimming: 2 bases; junction bases outside the gene matches: 10. The CDR3 totals 15 residues. CDR1 MNHEY and CDR2 SVGAGI come from the germline V gene. The CDR3 region is CASSPRQGLPYEQYF. The CDR3 bases are TGTGCCAGCAGCCCCAGACAGGGTCTCCCCTACGAGCAGTACTTC.

The rearrangement uses TRBV7-6 and TRBJ1-1, with D uncertain. The CDR3 runs to 13 residues. The germline V and J ends were trimmed by 5 bases and 3 bases, with 10 bases remaining between them. CDR1 is SGHVS and CDR2 is FNYEAQ in the germline V gene. CDR3: CASSLTADTEAFF. CDR3 in DNA: TGTGCCAGCAGCCTTACTGCGGACACTGAAGCTTTCTTT.

This chain links TRBV6-5 with TRBJ2-1; TRBD2 agrees at 10 bases. Trimming cost V 7 bases and J 6 bases; bases outside gene matches: 9. The CDR3 has 15 residues. The V gene's germline CDR1 is MNHEY and CDR2 SVGAGI. CDR3 nucleotides: TGTGCCAGCACCGAGGGACTAGCGAGTGTCAATGAGCAGTTCTTC. Protein product: CASTEGLASVNEQFF.

The V gene is TRBV7-9, the J gene TRBJ2-7; TRBD2 agrees at 7 bases. The J segment lost 2 bases and the V segment lost 5 bases, leaving 12 bases of the junction unmatched. Germline CDR1 SEHNR, CDR2 FQNEAQ (reference sequence). There are 16 residues in the CDR3. Here the CDR3 DNA reads TGTGCCAGCAGCCGGGATACTAGCGCGAAGGCCTACGAGCAGTACTTC. Residues: CASSRDTSAKAYEQYF.

The chain joins TRBV3-1 (or the pseudogene TRBV3-2) to TRBJ1-6; a possible D gene is TRBD1 (6 bases). Germline V gene data show CDR1 as LGHDT and CDR2 as YNNKEL (reference sequence). V was pared by 7 bases and J by 3 bases, with 16 bases between. The CDR3 totals 16 residues. In DNA, the CDR3 is TGTGCCAGCAAGCTCGGGCCGACAGGCTATAATTCACCCCTCCACTTT. This sequence encodes CASKLGPTGYNSPLHF.

This sequence joins TRBV2 and TRBJ1-5, with 8 bases matching TRBD1. With V trimmed by 1 base and J by 5 bases, 7 bases remained unmatched. The germline CDR1 and CDR2 sequences are SNHLY and FYNNEI. The CDR3 loop spans 16 amino acids. The CDR3 protein is CASSEGQGRRYQPQHF. In DNA, the CDR3 is TGTGCCAGCAGTGAAGGACAGGGGCGGAGATATCAGCCCCAGCATTTT. Based on the CDR3 plus reference TRBV2 and TRBJ1-5, the full variable domain is EPEVTQTPSHQVTQMGQEVILRCVPISNHLYFYWYRQILGQKVEFLVSFYNNEISEKSEIFDDQFSVERPDGSNFTLKIRSTKLEDSAMYFCASSEGQGRRYQPQHFGDGTRLSIL.

The chain is built from TRBV19 and TRBJ2-1, with 15 bases aligning to TRBD2. The germline gives CDR1 LNHDA, CDR2 SQIVND (reference sequence). The CDR3 extends over 15 amino acids. The V gene end was trimmed by 7 bases and the J gene end by 7 bases; junction bases not matched to a gene: 5. CDR3 DNA sequence: TGTGCCAGTATGGGACTAGCGGGAGGCTTGAATGAGCAGTTCTTC. Encoded protein: CASMGLAGGLNEQFF.

The CDR3 protein is CASSLDSAILPRGEQFF. The CDR3 bases are TGTGCCAGCAGCTTAGATTCGGCGATCTTACCCCGAGGTGAGCAGTTCTTC. The chain recombines TRBV11-2 with TRBJ2-1; D ambiguous. Germline-derived CDR1 and CDR2 are SGHAT and FQNNGV. V was shortened by 0 bases and J by 9 bases, with 21 bases between the two germline ends. The CDR3 has 17 residues.

V is TRBV7-2 and J is TRBJ2-3; D perhaps matches TRBD1 (5 bases). CDR1 and CDR2 (germline): SGHTA, FQGNSA. Trimming cost V 0 bases and J 4 bases, with 14 bases left between them. This CDR3 contains 16 residues. CDR3 residues: CASSLAQFLGADTQYF. CDR3 DNA: TGTGCCAGCAGCTTAGCCCAATTCCTAGGGGCAGATACGCAGTATTTT.

V gene TRBV18 combines with J gene TRBJ1-1, with D possibly matching TRBD1 (6 bases). This CDR3 comprises 16 residues. The germline gives CDR1 KGHSH, CDR2 LQKENI. Trimming took off 0 bases at V and 4 bases at J, with 15 bases between the two ends. The DNA for the CDR3 is TGTGCCAGCTCACCACCGAGGGGGGGCGATTTCACTGAAGCTTTCTTT. The encoded protein is CASSPPRGGDFTEAFF.

The chain has TRBV20-1 and TRBJ2-4, with D possibly being TRBD1 (6 bases). V shed 7 bases and J shed 7 bases, with 11 bases lying between them. CDR3 length: 11 residues. Germline CDR1 and CDR2: DFQATT and SNEGSKA (reference sequence). The CDR3 sequence: CSGTAGNIQYF. The CDR3 DNA reads as TGCAGTGGGACAGCCGGGAACATTCAGTACTTC.

The chain uses TRBV19 and TRBJ1-1; D is ambiguous. The CDR3 has 14 residues. V lost 5 bases and J 7 bases, leaving 17 bases between the germline ends. Germline V gene data show CDR1 as LNHDA and CDR2 as SQIVND (reference sequence). The CDR3 loop is CASSPTWTGIEAFF. CDR3 DNA sequence: TGTGCCAGTAGTCCCACTTGGACGGGAATTGAAGCTTTCTTT.

This clone was observed many times. CDR3 region: CATTRLSPLGGAGELFF. The CDR3, as DNA: TGTGCCACAACCCGCTTGTCGCCGTTGGGGGGGGCCGGGGAGCTGTTTTTT. V gene TRBV7-8 combines with J gene TRBJ2-2; TRBD2 aligns across 7 bases. V was clipped by 10 bases and J by 6 bases; unmatched bases: 20. This CDR3 region has 17 residues. Germline CDR1 SGHVS, CDR2 FQNEAQ.

This clone was counted a single time. CDR3 loop: CSVGQGTSSYEQYF. The CDR3, as DNA: TGCAGCGTTGGACAGGGAACCAGCTCCTACGAGCAGTACTTC. The chain has TRBV29-1 and TRBJ2-7; 7 bases align to TRBD1. Losses at the gene ends were 4 bases for V and 0 bases for J; bases not matched to a gene: 6. Germline assignment: CDR1 SQVTM and CDR2 ANQGSEA. CDR3 length equals 14 residues.

The V call is TRBV13, the J call TRBJ2-7; 10 bases are shared with TRBD1. There are 18 residues in the CDR3. V was clipped by 7 bases and J by 1 base; unmatched bases: 16. The germline V gene encodes CDR1 PRHDT and CDR2 FYEKMQ (reference sequence). CDR3 in amino acids: CASTSRTRDRGKSYEQYF. Written as DNA, the CDR3 is TGTGCCAGCACCTCCCGCACCAGGGACAGGGGCAAATCCTACGAGCAGTACTTC.

CDR3 region: CASSYWGGETQYF. The CDR3 nucleotides are TGTGCCAGCAGTTATTGGGGGGGAGAGACCCAGTACTTC. This sequence joins TRBV6-2 or TRBV6-3 and TRBJ2-5; TRBD2 matches at 7 bases. Germline V gene data show CDR1 as MNHEY and CDR2 as SVGEGT. The J segment lost 4 bases and the V segment lost 3 bases, leaving 2 bases of the junction unmatched. CDR3 length: 13 residues.

This sequence joins TRBV7-9 and TRBJ2-2; 8 bases match TRBD1. This CDR3 has 15 residues. V lost 5 bases and J lost 6; bases outside the gene matches: 8. CDR1 is SEHNR, CDR2 FQNEAQ, per germline (reference sequence). The DNA for the CDR3 is TGTGCCAGCAGCGGGGGACAGGTTGCCGCCGGGGAGCTGTTTTTT. Its protein product is CASSGGQVAAGELFF.

This chain joins TRBV4-1 and TRBJ2-5, with 13 bases that match TRBD2. Germline loops: CDR1 MGHRA, CDR2 YSYEKL. CDR3 length equals 16 residues. Germline trimming cut 0 bases from V and 4 bases from J; bases unmatched to any gene: 2. The CDR3: CASSQDRLAGGETQYF. The CDR3 DNA follows: TGCGCCAGCAGCCAAGACCGACTAGCGGGAGGAGAGACCCAGTACTTC.

V usage is TRBV7-2 and J usage is TRBJ2-1; TRBD2 matches at 7 bases. The CDR3 covers 17 residues. CDR1 SGHTA and CDR2 FQGNSA come from the germline V gene. Trimming at V came to 1 base and at J to 2 bases, leaving 8 bases not matched to a gene. CDR3 nucleotide sequence: TGTGCCAGCAGCTTAGTTGGTAGCGGGCCTACCTACAATGAGCAGTTCTTC. It codes for CASSLVGSGPTYNEQFF.